This TCR beta chain was recovered during a study of T cells in Graves' hyperthyroidism and ophthalmopathy. The CDR3 runs 14 residues. V was cut by 0 bases and J by 5 bases, with 13 bases left in between. Germline V gene sequence: CDR1 GTSNPN, CDR2 SVGIG (reference sequence). There were TCR beta CDR3 regions amplified from RNA transcripts. HTBI primers drove first-round RT-PCR of the TCR CDR3. TCRdb used MiXCR to reprocess the multiplex PCR reads, holding one entry per CDR3 protein. Here the sample spans hundreds of thousands of distinct CDR3 sequences, less than 25% being singletons. Patients affected by ophthalmopathy presented a Clinical Activity Score of at least 3, a NOSPECS grade of at least 4, and disease duration below 3 months. On the basis of clinical symptoms, serum thyroxine and TRAb, thyroid ultrasound and orbital computed tomography, diagnoses were made.

This TCR was sampled from a woman in her thirties with Graves' ophthalmopathy. The gene calls are TRBV30 and TRBJ2-5, with D possibly being TRBD1 (6 bases). Sequencing input: blood. CDR3 region: CAWSVTAGAETQYF. In DNA, the CDR3 is TGTGCCTGGAGTGTAACGGCAGGGGCGGAGACCCAGTACTTC.